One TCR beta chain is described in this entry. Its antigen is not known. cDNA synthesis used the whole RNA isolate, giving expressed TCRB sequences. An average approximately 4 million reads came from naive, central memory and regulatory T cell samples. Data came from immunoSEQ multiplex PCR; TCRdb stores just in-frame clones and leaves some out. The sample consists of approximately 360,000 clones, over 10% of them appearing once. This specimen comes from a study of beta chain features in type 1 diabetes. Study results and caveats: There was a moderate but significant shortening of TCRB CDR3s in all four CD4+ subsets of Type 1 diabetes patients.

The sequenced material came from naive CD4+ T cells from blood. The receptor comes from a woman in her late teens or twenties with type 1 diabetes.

The CDR3 DNA is TGTGCCACCAGCAGAGTCCAGACAGGGGTCTATGGCTACACCTTC. Translated, it gives CATSRVQTGVYGYTF. V is TRBV15 and J is TRBJ1-2; 8 bases map to TRBD1. This CDR3 has 15 residues. CDR1 is LNHNV and CDR2 is YYDKDF in the germline V gene (reference sequence). V shed 1 base, J shed 4 bases, and the junction held 5 bases outside the gene matches.